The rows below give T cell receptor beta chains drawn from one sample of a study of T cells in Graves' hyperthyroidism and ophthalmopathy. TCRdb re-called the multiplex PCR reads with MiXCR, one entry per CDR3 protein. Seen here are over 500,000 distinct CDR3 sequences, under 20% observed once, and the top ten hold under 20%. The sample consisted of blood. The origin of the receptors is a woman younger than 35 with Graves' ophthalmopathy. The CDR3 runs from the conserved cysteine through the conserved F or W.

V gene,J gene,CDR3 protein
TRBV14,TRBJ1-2,CASSQDREHYGYTF
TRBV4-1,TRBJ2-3,CASSQPRTTDTQYF
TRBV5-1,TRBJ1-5,CASSGAVSNQPQHF
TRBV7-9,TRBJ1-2,CASSPAAWGYTF
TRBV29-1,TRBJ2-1,CSVEAGGNEQFF
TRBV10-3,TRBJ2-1,CAIRGTSGGLNNEQFF
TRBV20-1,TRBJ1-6,CSARSGRRDSPLHF
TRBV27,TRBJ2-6,CASGQGAPGANVLTF
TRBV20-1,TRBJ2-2,CGRAINTGELFF
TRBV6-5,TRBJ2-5,CASSYTGGARETQYF
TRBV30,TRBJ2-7,CAWSVSGPEQYF
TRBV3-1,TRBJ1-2,CASSRTGLDGYTF
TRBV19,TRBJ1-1,CVRDRDFCTEAFF
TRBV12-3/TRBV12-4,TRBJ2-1,CASSPTGQPNEQFF
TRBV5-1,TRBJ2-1,CASSLWSVAGYSEQFF
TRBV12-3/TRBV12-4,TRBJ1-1,CASRRTGNTEAFF
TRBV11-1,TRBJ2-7,CASSLALSEQYF
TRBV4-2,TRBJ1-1,CASSQVQGQNTEAFF
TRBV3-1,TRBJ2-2,CASRWAGTGTGELFF
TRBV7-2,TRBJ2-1,CASNLGLGLNEQFF
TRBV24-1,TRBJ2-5,CATSDFGREEEETQYF
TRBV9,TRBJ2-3,CGSSSGLDTQYF
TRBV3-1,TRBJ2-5,CASSRVLGVETQYF
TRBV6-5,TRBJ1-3,CASSYSSSSGNTIYF
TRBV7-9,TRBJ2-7,CASSLEGGSPPYEQYF
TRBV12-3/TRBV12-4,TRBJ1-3,CASSPGAGTDNGNTIYF
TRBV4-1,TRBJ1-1,CASSQDPNKPNTEAFF
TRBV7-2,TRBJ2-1,CASSFPQADLNIGSYNEQFF
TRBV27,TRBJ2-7,CASSLRPGGPYEQYF
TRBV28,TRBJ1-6,CASTRDSGSSYNSPLHF
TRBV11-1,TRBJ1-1,CASSFHKNTEAFF
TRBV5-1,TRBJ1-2,CASSPEGLDYGYTF
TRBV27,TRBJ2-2,CASGQLAGENTGELFF
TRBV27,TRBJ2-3,CASSPGTSVADTQYF
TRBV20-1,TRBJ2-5,CSAAPTGRETQYF
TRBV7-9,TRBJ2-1,CASTHPDRAYNGQFF
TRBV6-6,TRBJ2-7,CASSHSRRGYSYEQYF
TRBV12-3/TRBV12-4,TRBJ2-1,CASSSGTSGATNSYNEQFF
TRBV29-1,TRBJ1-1,CSVEGGLNTEAFF
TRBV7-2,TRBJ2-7,CASSLGGKQYF
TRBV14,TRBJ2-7,CASSPDLMGASYEQYF
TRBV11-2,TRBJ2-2,CASSSSWDTGELFF
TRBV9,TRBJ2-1,CASSVGQRETNEQFF
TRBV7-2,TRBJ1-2,CASSKDSLNYGYTF
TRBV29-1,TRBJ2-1,CSVEGSLRVDEQFF
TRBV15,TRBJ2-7,CATSRDRLAGYEQYF
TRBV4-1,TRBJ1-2,CASSQDLGGPGRGYTF